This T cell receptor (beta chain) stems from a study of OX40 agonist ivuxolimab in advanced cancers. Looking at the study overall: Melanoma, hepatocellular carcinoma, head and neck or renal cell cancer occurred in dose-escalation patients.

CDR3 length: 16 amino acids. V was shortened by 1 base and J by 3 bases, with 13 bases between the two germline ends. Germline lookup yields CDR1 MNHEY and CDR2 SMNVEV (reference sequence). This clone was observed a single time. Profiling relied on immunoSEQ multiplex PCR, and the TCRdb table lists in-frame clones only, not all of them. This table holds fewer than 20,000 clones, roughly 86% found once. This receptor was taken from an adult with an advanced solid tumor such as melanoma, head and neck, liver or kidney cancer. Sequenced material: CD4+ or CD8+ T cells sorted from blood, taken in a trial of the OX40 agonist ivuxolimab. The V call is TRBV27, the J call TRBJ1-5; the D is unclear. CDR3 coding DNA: TGTGCCAGCAGTTTATTTTTGCGGGGATCCAATCAGCCCCAGCATTTT. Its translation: CASSLFLRGSNQPQHF.